Given below is one TCR beta chain in context. Its specificity is not known. Amplification from RNA transcripts yielded the TCR beta CDR3 regions. Following a first-round RT-PCR that used HTBI primers, a second-round multiplex PCR was carried out. TCRdb reanalysed the multiplex PCR reads using MiXCR and keeps one entry per CDR3 protein. The repertoire holds about 640,000 distinct CDR3 sequences, over 40% seen once, with 3% to 3.5% in the top ten. Germline V gives CDR1 ENHRY, CDR2 SYGVKD. This CDR3 spans 12 amino acids. Trimming took 10 bases from V and 4 from J, leaving 13 bases between them. Other autoimmune diseases, uncontrolled infections, pregnancy or lactation led to the exclusion of patients. The starting material, about 9.5 ml of fresh peripheral blood, provided the PBMCs. The record originates from a study of Graves' ophthalmopathy and Graves' hyperthyroidism. Points from the study as a whole: For separating ophthalmopathy from stable hyperthyroidism, a 13-signature model gave 87.88% sensitivity and 81.08% specificity. Among thyroid clonotypes expanded above 0.001 frequency, most also appeared in blood.

The TCR sequence derives from an adult man with Graves' ophthalmopathy. V usage is TRBV10-3 and J usage is TRBJ1-2; D is undetermined. The sequencing input was peripheral blood. CDR3 sequence reads: CASSLMAYGYTF. CDR3 DNA: TGTGCCAGCAGCCTTATGGCCTATGGCTACACCTTC.